One and the same sample provided the 20 T cell receptor beta chains below, sequenced in a study of T cell repertoires in cytomegalovirus infection. Antigen specificity for these receptors is unknown. TCRdb ran MiXCR on the reads and lists one entry per CDR3 protein. The sample carries tens of thousands of distinct CDR3 sequences, 20% to 30% recorded once. Sequenced material: CD8+ T cells from cultured PBMCs, taken from culture after CMV antigen stimulation. The origin of the receptors is a human donor in good health (CMV status not recorded). Some clones in this sample may be carry-over from other donors' samples.

This chain uses TRBV30 with TRBJ2-7; the D gene is possibly TRBD2 (6 bases). Germline V gene data show CDR1 as GTSNPN and CDR2 as SVGIG (reference sequence). This CDR3 contains 12 residues. V was shortened by 0 bases and J by 6 bases, with 9 bases between the two germline ends. This CDR3 is CAWSVMRGEQYF. The CDR3 DNA reads as TGTGCCTGGAGTGTAATGCGGGGCGAGCAGTACTTC.

On this clonotype itself: This CDR3 fails to terminate in the conserved phenylalanine or tryptophan, so it likely reflects a read error. The V gene is TRBV11-2, the J gene TRBJ1-1, with D hard to call. The CDR3 is made up of 12 amino acids. In germline, CDR1 is SGHAT, CDR2 FQNNGV. Trimming removed 1 base at V and 9 bases at J, with 9 bases between. The CDR3 protein is CASSLVKVQAFC. The CDR3 DNA reads TGTGCCAGCAGCTTAGTTAAGGTTCAAGCTTTCTGT.

Concerning this clonotype: It may be a read error: a sequence one base away is much more abundant. This chain connects TRBV4-1 to TRBJ2-1; 11 bases are a match to TRBD2. Germline CDR1 and CDR2: MGHRA and YSYEKL. This CDR3 region has 15 residues. The CDR3 bases are TGCGCCAACAGCCCGGGACTAGCGGATGGGGATGAGCAGTTCTTC. Its translation: CANSPGLADGDEQFF.

This clonotype occurred many times. V and J are TRBV7-2 and TRBJ1-5, with no clear D. The CDR3 covers 13 residues. Per germline, CDR1 SGHTA and CDR2 FQGNSA. The V gene lost 3 bases and the J gene lost 6 bases, with 9 bases spanning the gap. CDR3 DNA: TGTGCCAGCAGCTTGGCGGGGAGTCAGCCCCAGCATTTT. This encodes CASSLAGSQPQHF.

This clonotype was seen only once. The chain links TRBV9 to TRBJ2-7; either TRBD1 or TRBD2 may fit D (6 bases each). The CDR3 contains 15 residues. The V gene's germline CDR1 is SGDLS and CDR2 YYNGEE. Deletions cut 0 bases from V and 5 bases from J, with 15 bases between. The CDR3 region has the DNA TGTGCCAGCAGCGTAGCGGCAGGGGAGGTCGACGAGCAGTACTTC. This gives the protein CASSVAAGEVDEQYF.

The rearrangement uses TRBV11-2 and TRBJ2-5; D unclear. Trimming removed 3 bases at V and 6 bases at J, with 5 bases between. This CDR3 region has 11 residues. The germline CDR1 and CDR2 sequences are SGHAT and FQNNGV. The CDR3 coding sequence is TGTGCCAGCAGCTTTGGTCAGACCCAGTACTTC. The encoded protein is CASSFGQTQYF.

The sample holds many counts of this clonotype. V usage is TRBV7-2 and J usage is TRBJ2-1; the D gene could be TRBD1 or TRBD2 (5 bases each). The CDR3 loop spans 14 amino acids. The V and J ends lost 6 bases and 10 bases respectively, with 19 bases between them. CDR1 is SGHTA and CDR2 is FQGNSA in the germline V gene. The CDR3 region is CASSPGPHSTEQFF. CDR3 DNA: TGTGCCAGCAGTCCGGGACCCCATTCAACGGAGCAGTTCTTC.

This clonotype was counted between two and nine times. The chain uses TRBV15 and TRBJ2-5, with D maybe TRBD2 (5 bases). Germline CDR1 reads LNHNV; CDR2 reads YYDKDF (reference sequence). The CDR3 has 15 residues. V lost 0 bases, J lost 4 bases, and 12 bases lay in between. The CDR3 protein is CATSRDGGKGETQYF. The CDR3 bases are TGTGCCACCAGCAGAGATGGAGGAAAAGGAGAGACCCAGTACTTC.

This clonotype has just a few counts. The rearrangement joins TRBV20-1 to TRBJ2-7, with D perhaps TRBD2 (5 bases). The CDR3 runs 13 residues. Trimming removed 6 bases from V and 4 bases from J, with 16 bases in between. CDR1 is DFQATT and CDR2 is SNEGSKA in the germline V gene (reference sequence). The CDR3 coding sequence is TGCAGTGCCGAGGTCTCTACGGGGTACGAGCAGTACTTC. Amino acid sequence: CSAEVSTGYEQYF.

The chain has TRBV5-1 and TRBJ2-5, with D unclear. Germline assignment: CDR1 SGHRS and CDR2 YFSETQ. This CDR3 comprises 14 residues. The germline V and J ends were trimmed by 0 bases and 1 base, with 7 bases remaining between them. The CDR3 DNA reads as TGCGCCAGCAGCTTGGCGACTCTCCAAGAGACCCAGTACTTC. Translating gives CASSLATLQETQYF.

This clonotype turned up a few times. V and J are TRBV11-2 and TRBJ1-2; TRBD1 might be the D (5 bases). The CDR3 has 13 amino acids. Trimming removed 6 bases at V and 2 bases at J, with 10 bases between. Germline CDR1 reads SGHAT; CDR2 reads FQNNGV. CDR3 nucleotide sequence: TGTGCCAGCAGAGGGACTTTCAACTATGGCTACACCTTC. Its protein is CASRGTFNYGYTF.

In this sample, this clonotype turned up many times. This chain uses TRBV7-9 with TRBJ2-7; 10 bases are a match to TRBD1. Trimming cost V 3 bases and J 2 bases; bases outside gene matches: 7. From germline, CDR1 is SEHNR and CDR2 FQNEAQ (reference sequence). The CDR3 is made up of 16 amino acids. CDR3 sequence: CASSFPGTGDTYEQYF. The CDR3 bases are TGTGCCAGCAGCTTCCCCGGGACAGGGGATACCTACGAGCAGTACTTC.

This clonotype was counted only a few times. The chain uses TRBV28 and TRBJ1-1; tentatively, D is TRBD1 (6 bases). The CDR3 length is 17 residues. The germline gives CDR1 MDHEN, CDR2 SYDVKM. V lost 5 bases to trimming and J lost 1 base, with 20 bases between them. CDR3 loop: CASSLLRVLGANTEAFF. CDR3 coding DNA: TGTGCCAGCAGTCTCCTCCGCGTGCTGGGGGCGAACACTGAAGCTTTCTTT.

In this sample, this clonotype turned up a few times. V gene TRBV7-2 combines with J gene TRBJ2-7, with D unclear. CDR3 length equals 14 residues. CDR1 is SGHTA and CDR2 is FQGNSA in the germline V gene. The V and J ends lost 1 base and 2 bases respectively, with 9 bases between them. Here the CDR3 reads CASSLDGPAYEQYF. CDR3 DNA: TGTGCCAGCAGCTTAGACGGCCCCGCCTACGAGCAGTACTTC.

This sequence joins TRBV5-1 and TRBJ1-1, with a tentative D call TRBD1 (6 bases). The ends were cut back, 4 bases at V and 0 bases at J, with 16 bases in the middle. Germline lookup yields CDR1 SGHRS and CDR2 YFSETQ. The CDR3 runs 16 residues. CDR3 bases: TGCGCCAGCAGCCTAAAGAAACAGGGATTGAACACTGAAGCTTTCTTT. Translating gives CASSLKKQGLNTEAFF.

Ten or more counts support this clonotype. The chain uses TRBV20-1 and TRBJ2-3; D perhaps matches TRBD1 (7 bases). The CDR3 runs to 16 residues. Deletions cut 5 bases from V and 0 bases from J, with 18 bases between. Germline V gene data show CDR1 as DFQATT and CDR2 as SNEGSKA (reference sequence). This CDR3 is CSAPEGTATSTDTQYF. The CDR3 region has the DNA TGCAGTGCTCCGGAGGGGACAGCCACTAGCACAGATACGCAGTATTTT.

This clonotype was detected only a few times. V usage is TRBV5-5 and J usage is TRBJ1-4; TRBD1 matches 8 bases. After removal of 1 base from V and 8 bases from J, the junction contained 7 bases not matched to a gene. The germline gives CDR1 SGHKS, CDR2 YYEKEE (reference sequence). This CDR3 spans 15 amino acids. The CDR3 sequence: CASSLYSTGEEKLFF. The DNA for the CDR3 is TGTGCCAGCAGCTTGTATTCGACAGGGGAAGAAAAACTGTTTTTT.

The chain couples TRBV27 to TRBJ1-5; no firm D call. The CDR3 consists of 14 residues. V dropped 6 bases and J dropped 4 bases, with 13 bases sitting between them. Germline values: CDR1 MNHEY, CDR2 SMNVEV (reference sequence). CDR3 nucleotides: TGTGCCAGCAGCCCGGGCCTAGGGAATCAGCCCCAGCATTTT. Amino acid sequence: CASSPGLGNQPQHF.

This chain joins TRBV11-2 and TRBJ2-7, with D possibly matching TRBD1 (5 bases). The germline CDR1 and CDR2 sequences are SGHAT and FQNNGV. The CDR3 length is 14 residues. Trimming stripped 6 bases from V and 6 bases from J, with 18 bases between. CDR3 sequence: CASSSHDSPLEQYF. The DNA of the CDR3 is TGTGCCAGCAGTTCACACGACAGTCCCCTCGAGCAGTACTTC.

The chain joins TRBV24-1 to TRBJ1-5; no clear D gene. This CDR3 spans 12 amino acids. Trimming removed 0 bases from V and 4 bases from J, with 0 bases in between. Per germline, CDR1 KGHDR and CDR2 SFDVKD. In DNA, the CDR3 is TGTGCCACCAGTGATTTGAATCAGCCCCAGCATTTT. This gives the protein CATSDLNQPQHF.